In its sample, the clone carrying this T cell receptor (beta chain) was seen many times. Its specificity is not known. This sample is drawn from a study of breast tumors, draining lymph nodes, adjacent tissues. Points from the study as a whole: Tumor T cell lymph node origin was a supported hypothesis, not proven. Data fit most tumor T cells coming from lymph node, expanding in tumor. Tumor repertoires ranked between lymph nodes and nontumor tissue in diversity, with V and J gene preferences.

Axillary draining lymph nodes of breast cancer patients supplied the node samples. TCRdb reprocessed the multiplex PCR reads with MiXCR, giving one entry per CDR3 protein. The sample holds some 130,000 distinct CDR3 sequences, around 20% seen once. Trimming shortened V by 3 bases and J by 8 bases, and 11 bases separated the two germline ends. Looked up from germline, CDR1 is SEHNR and CDR2 is FQNEAQ (reference sequence). The CDR3 is made up of 13 amino acids. The sequenced material came from axillary lymph node tissue. The chain couples TRBV7-9 to TRBJ2-1, with D uncertain. This clonotype originated in a female donor with breast cancer. Some clones in this sample may be carry-over from other donors' samples. The CDR3 protein is CASSLERVDEQFF. DNA for the CDR3: TGTGCCAGCAGCTTGGAACGGGTCGATGAGCAGTTCTTC.